The clone carrying this TCR beta chain was seen repeatedly, ten times or more. Its specificity is unknown. This sample's time point: patch test 2, 6 weeks after DPC sensitization. Treatment in this sample: therapeutic diphenylcyclopropenone sensitization with weekly scalp DPC. Library preparation tagged each individual cDNA molecule with a unique molecular identifier. MiXCR, applied by TCRdb to the RACE reads, yields one record per CDR3 protein. This sample has about 82,000 distinct CDR3 sequences, with approximately 6.6% found just once. Trimming removed 6 bases at V and 3 bases at J, with 11 bases between. Per germline, CDR1 DFQATT and CDR2 SNEGSKA (reference sequence). The CDR3 length is 12 residues. The entry originates in a study of human T cells and chemical hapten exposure. In the study overall: Patients were given diphenylcyclopropenone on the scalp weekly across the roughly 25-week study. How much TCR each sample yielded varied, mostly because pooled library volumes differed slightly.

Whole-study results and caveats: There was no change with DPC sensitization in TCRs above 1 in 1000 frequency.

This clonotype originated in a woman between 25 and 40 years old with alopecia areata. Some clones in this sample may be carry-over from other donors' samples. Here the sequenced sample was whole blood, taken in connection with sensitization to the hapten diphenylcyclopropenone (DPC). This chain connects TRBV20-1 to TRBJ1-1, with a tentative D call TRBD1 (5 bases). Here the CDR3 reads CSAQGGDTEAFF. The CDR3 nucleotides read TGCAGTGCCCAGGGAGGTGACACTGAAGCTTTCTTT.